This T cell receptor (beta chain) was documented in a study of T cell repertoires in cytomegalovirus infection. Background on the study: CMV infection plus the matching HLA type was flagged by public TCR beta signatures.

Study-level findings and limits: Adding up the frequency of public TCR beta families identified people who carried CMV plus the relevant HLA. The study found HLA-C-restricted CMV-specific TCR beta clonotypes dominating the ex vivo response.

In its sample, this clonotype was seen many times. The antigen is not known. The CDR3 has 13 amino acids. Germline values: CDR1 SGHTA, CDR2 FQGNSA. Trimming at V came to 2 bases and at J to 4 bases, leaving 0 bases not matched to a gene. TCRdb processed the reads anew with MiXCR; each CDR3 protein has one entry. The sample has 150,000 or so distinct CDR3 sequences; 5.5% to 7% are singletons. Sequenced: PBMCs. The V and J genes are TRBV7-2 and TRBJ1-2; TRBD1 matches 8 bases. This clonotype originated in a human donor in good health (CMV status not recorded). Some clones in this sample may be carry-over from other donors' samples. CDR3 sequence reads: CASSLQGAYGYTF. CDR3 DNA: TGTGCCAGCAGCTTACAGGGGGCCTATGGCTACACCTTC.